This is a list of T cell receptor beta chains from one sample in a study of T cells in Graves' hyperthyroidism and ophthalmopathy. TCRdb called the multiplex PCR reads again in MiXCR, with one record for every CDR3 protein. The top ten hold 17% of the sample, which has 500,000 to 650,000 distinct CDR3 sequences, more than 15% seen once. Source material: blood. The receptors originated from a woman between 18 and 29 years old with Graves' ophthalmopathy. Both conserved end residues are part of each CDR3. The D gene is left open where the match is weak. Some rows have no size entry. The others give once, few or many, or a class for an expanded clone.

d_call	clone_size	v_call	j_call	cdr3_aa	cdr3_nt
NA	few	TRBV12-3/TRBV12-4	TRBJ2-2	CASSLRAGVDTGELFF	TGTGCCAGCAGCCTCCGGGCAGGGGTAGACACCGGGGAGCTGTTTTTT
NA	few	TRBV24-1	TRBJ2-1	CATSDLIDEQFF	TGTGCCACCAGTGATTTGATTGATGAGCAGTTCTTC
NA	many	TRBV13	TRBJ1-2	CASSAKSGTSSGYTF	TGTGCCAGCAGCGCCAAATCCGGGACATCGTCCGGATACACCTTC
NA	few	TRBV6-5	TRBJ2-5	CASSYPGQETQYF	TGTGCCAGCAGTTACCCGGGCCAAGAGACCCAGTACTTC
NA	NA	TRBV10-3	TRBJ2-7	CAIRTGQLLGEQYF	TGTGCCATCAGAACTGGACAGCTTTTGGGGGAGCAGTACTTC
NA	many	TRBV28	TRBJ1-5	CASSSDGQPQHF	TGTGCCAGCAGTTCGGACGGTCAGCCCCAGCATTTT
TRBD2	NA	TRBV7-3	TRBJ2-7	CASSLARLAGAYEQYF	TGTGCCAGCAGCTTAGCGCGACTAGCGGGAGCCTACGAGCAGTACTTC
NA	many	TRBV12-3/TRBV12-4	TRBJ1-1	CASSFSPTEAFF	TGTGCCAGCAGTTTTTCCCCCACTGAAGCTTTCTTT
NA	NA	TRBV7-6	TRBJ1-4	CASSPQQGVGEKLFF	TGTGCCAGCAGCCCCCAACAGGGCGTAGGGGAAAAACTGTTTTTT
NA	NA	TRBV14	TRBJ1-2	CASLGKGYGYTF	TGTGCCAGCCTGGGGAAGGGCTATGGCTACACCTTC
TRBD2	few	TRBV20-1	TRBJ2-1	CSAARLAGGNEQFF	TGCAGTGCTGCCCGACTAGCGGGGGGTAATGAGCAGTTCTTC
NA	NA	TRBV29-1	TRBJ2-2	CSVVRANTGELFF	TGCAGCGTTGTCCGAGCGAACACCGGGGAGCTGTTTTTT
NA	few	TRBV6-5	TRBJ1-1	CASSYSVLRGANTEAFF	TGTGCCAGCAGTTACTCGGTTTTGAGAGGGGCGAACACTGAAGCTTTCTTT
NA	many	TRBV7-3	TRBJ2-1	CASSSGAYNEQFF	TGTGCCAGCAGCTCAGGGGCCTACAATGAGCAGTTCTTC
TRBD1	many	TRBV6-1	TRBJ2-4	CASSSVQGVAKNIQYF	TGTGCCAGCAGTTCGGTACAGGGGGTAGCCAAAAACATTCAGTACTTC
NA	few	TRBV12-3/TRBV12-4	TRBJ2-1	CASSHPGRFNEQFF	TGTGCCAGCAGCCACCCCGGACGCTTCAATGAGCAGTTCTTC
NA	many	TRBV7-8	TRBJ2-5	CASSVEAQRQETQYF	TGTGCCAGCAGCGTCGAGGCCCAGCGGCAAGAGACCCAGTACTTC
NA	NA	TRBV6-1	TRBJ2-7	CASSEGGFYEQCF	TGTGCCAGCAGTGAAGGTGGGTTCTACGAGCAGTGCTTC
TRBD1	NA	TRBV5-1	TRBJ2-7	CASSPDRARLEQYF	TGCGCCAGCAGCCCGGACAGGGCAAGGCTCGAGCAGTACTTC
TRBD1	many	TRBV7-8	TRBJ2-5	CASSVRDREQETQYF	TGTGCCAGCAGCGTCCGGGACAGGGAGCAAGAGACCCAGTACTTC
TRBD1	NA	TRBV27	TRBJ1-5	CASSARDRGINQPQHF	TGTGCCAGCAGTGCCCGGGACAGGGGGATCAATCAGCCCCAGCATTTT
TRBD1	few	TRBV7-8	TRBJ1-4	CASSGTALNEKLFF	TGTGCCAGCAGCGGGACAGCGCTTAATGAAAAACTGTTTTTT
TRBD2	many	TRBV11-2	TRBJ2-7	CASSLASGGTAYEQYF	TGTGCCAGCAGTTTGGCTAGCGGGGGGACCGCCTACGAGCAGTACTTC
TRBD2	few	TRBV7-2	TRBJ2-7	CASSLELAGGESYEQYF	TGTGCCAGCAGCTTAGAACTAGCGGGAGGGGAGTCCTACGAGCAGTACTTC
TRBD2	many	TRBV20-1	TRBJ2-3	CSAIIVRGTRGDTQYF	TGCAGTGCTATAATTGTCCGGGGGACTAGAGGGGATACGCAGTATTTT
TRBD1	many	TRBV28	TRBJ2-5	CASSFFGTGLQETQYF	TGTGCCAGCAGTTTTTTCGGGACAGGGCTCCAAGAGACCCAGTACTTC
NA	NA	TRBV10-3	TRBJ2-1	CAISESVTSSGEQFF	TGTGCCATCAGTGAGTCTGTCACTAGCTCGGGTGAGCAGTTCTTC
TRBD1	many	TRBV5-1	TRBJ1-5	CASSPGQGYQPQHF	TGTGCCAGCAGCCCGGGACAGGGGTATCAGCCCCAGCATTTT
NA	many	TRBV5-5	TRBJ1-1	CASSPGRSPVPEAFF	TGTGCCAGCAGCCCGGGGAGGAGTCCCGTACCTGAAGCTTTCTTT
TRBD1	NA	TRBV28	TRBJ2-7	CASSSMGGTGGYEQYF	TGTGCCAGCAGTTCAATGGGGGGGACAGGGGGCTACGAGCAGTACTTC
NA	many	TRBV12-3/TRBV12-4	TRBJ1-2	CASSLSADFSGYTF	TGTGCCAGCAGTTTAAGCGCAGACTTCTCTGGCTACACCTTC
NA	few	TRBV4-1	TRBJ2-6	CASSPYPPGISGANVLTF	TGCGCCAGCAGCCCATATCCGCCCGGGATCTCTGGGGCCAACGTCCTGACTTTC
NA	few	TRBV7-9	TRBJ1-1	CASSHPNSNTEAFF	TGTGCCAGCAGCCATCCGAATTCCAACACTGAAGCTTTCTTT
NA	few	TRBV7-3	TRBJ2-6	CASTGGAPSGANVLTF	TGTGCCAGCACAGGCGGGGCCCCCTCTGGGGCCAACGTCCTGACTTTC
NA	NA	TRBV4-3	TRBJ1-2	CASSQDPWGARNYGYTF	TGCGCCAGCAGCCAAGACCCCTGGGGGGCGCGGAACTATGGCTACACCTTC
NA	NA	TRBV19	TRBJ2-2	CASNEKGRNTGELFF	TGTGCCAGTAATGAAAAGGGGCGGAACACCGGGGAGCTGTTTTTT
TRBD2	many	TRBV7-9	TRBJ2-7	CASSWTSGPSYEQYF	TGTGCCAGCAGTTGGACTAGCGGACCCTCCTACGAGCAGTACTTC
NA	few	TRBV15	TRBJ1-1	CATTLDRLSTEAFF	TGTGCCACGACTTTAGACCGGTTGAGCACTGAAGCTTTCTTT
TRBD2	many	TRBV3-1	TRBJ2-1	CASSQDHQGLAGENEQFF	TGTGCCAGCAGCCAAGATCATCAGGGACTAGCGGGAGAGAATGAGCAGTTCTTC
TRBD1	many	TRBV20-1	TRBJ2-2	CSAIQGTVNTGELFF	TGCAGTGCCATACAGGGGACGGTCAACACCGGGGAGCTGTTTTTT
NA	NA	TRBV27	TRBJ2-2	CASSLLPNTGELFF	TGTGCCAGCAGTTTACTCCCAAACACCGGGGAGCTGTTTTTT
TRBD2	many	TRBV19	TRBJ2-2	CASSRLAGGPAGELFF	TGTGCCAGTAGTAGACTAGCGGGAGGGCCGGCCGGGGAGCTGTTTTTT
NA	NA	TRBV5-4	TRBJ2-7	CASSLAAGAYLYEQYF	TGTGCCAGCAGCTTGGCGGCGGGGGCGTATCTCTACGAGCAGTACTTC
NA	few	TRBV5-6	TRBJ2-3	CASRRNNKVGTTDTQYF	TGTGCCAGCAGACGAAACAACAAAGTGGGAACCACAGATACGCAGTATTTT
TRBD2	few	TRBV20-1	TRBJ2-3	CSVEAGDLADTQYF	TGCAGCGTTGAGGCGGGGGACCTGGCTGATACGCAGTATTTT
TRBD2	many	TRBV10-3	TRBJ2-5	CAISVGGRGPTETQYF	TGTGCCATCAGTGTTGGCGGGAGAGGCCCGACAGAGACCCAGTACTTC
NA	NA	TRBV4-3	TRBJ2-2	CASSQESENTGELFF	TGCGCCAGCAGCCAAGAAAGTGAGAACACCGGGGAGCTGTTTTTT
NA	many	TRBV2	TRBJ1-2	CASSETNYGYTF	TGTGCCAGCAGTGAAACTAACTATGGCTACACCTTC